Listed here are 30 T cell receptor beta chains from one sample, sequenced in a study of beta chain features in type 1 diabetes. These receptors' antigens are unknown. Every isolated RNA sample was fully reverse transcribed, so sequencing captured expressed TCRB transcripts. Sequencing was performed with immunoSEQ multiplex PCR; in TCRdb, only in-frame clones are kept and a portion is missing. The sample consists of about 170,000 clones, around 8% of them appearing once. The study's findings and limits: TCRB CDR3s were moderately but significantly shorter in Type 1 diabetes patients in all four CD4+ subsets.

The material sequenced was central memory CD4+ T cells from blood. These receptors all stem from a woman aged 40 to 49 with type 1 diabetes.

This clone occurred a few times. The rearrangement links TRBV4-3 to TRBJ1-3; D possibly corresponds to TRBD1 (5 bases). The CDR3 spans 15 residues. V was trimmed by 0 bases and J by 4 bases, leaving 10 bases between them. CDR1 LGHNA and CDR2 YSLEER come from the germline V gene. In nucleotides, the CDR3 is TGCGCCAGCAGCCAAGATCAAGGGGAAGGAAACACCATATATTTT. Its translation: CASSQDQGEGNTIYF.

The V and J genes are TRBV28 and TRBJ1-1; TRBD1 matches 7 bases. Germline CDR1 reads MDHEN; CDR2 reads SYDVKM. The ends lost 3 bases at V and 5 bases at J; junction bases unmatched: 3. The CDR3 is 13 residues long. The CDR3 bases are TGTGCCAGCAGTTTCCCAGGGGGGACTGAAGCTTTCTTT. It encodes CASSFPGGTEAFF.

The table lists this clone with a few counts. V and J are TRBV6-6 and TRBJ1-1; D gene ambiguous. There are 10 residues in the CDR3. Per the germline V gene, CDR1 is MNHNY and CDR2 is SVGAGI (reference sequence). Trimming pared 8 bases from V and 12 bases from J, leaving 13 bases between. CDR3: CASVKGGSFF. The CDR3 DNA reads TGTGCCAGCGTTAAGGGAGGTTCTTTCTTT.

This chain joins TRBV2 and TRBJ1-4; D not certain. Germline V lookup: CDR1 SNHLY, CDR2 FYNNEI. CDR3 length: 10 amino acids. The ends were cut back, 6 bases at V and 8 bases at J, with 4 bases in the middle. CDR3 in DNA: TGTGCCAGCAGATTAGAAAAACTGTTTTTT. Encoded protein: CASRLEKLFF.

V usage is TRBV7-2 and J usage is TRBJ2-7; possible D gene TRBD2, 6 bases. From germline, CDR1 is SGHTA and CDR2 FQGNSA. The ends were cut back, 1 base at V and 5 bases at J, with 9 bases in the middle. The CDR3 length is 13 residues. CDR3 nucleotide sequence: TGTGCCAGCAGCTTAGGGAGGGGCGACGAGCAGTACTTC. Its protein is CASSLGRGDEQYF.

The CDR3 nucleotides are TGTGCCAGCAGCCCCGGGACTAGCGCCTACGAGCAGTACTTC. Translated: CASSPGTSAYEQYF. This chain links TRBV6-5 with TRBJ2-7; TRBD2 matches at 10 bases. Per germline, CDR1 MNHEY and CDR2 SVGAGI. V shed 6 bases, J shed 2 bases, and the junction held 4 bases outside the gene matches. The CDR3 extends over 14 amino acids.

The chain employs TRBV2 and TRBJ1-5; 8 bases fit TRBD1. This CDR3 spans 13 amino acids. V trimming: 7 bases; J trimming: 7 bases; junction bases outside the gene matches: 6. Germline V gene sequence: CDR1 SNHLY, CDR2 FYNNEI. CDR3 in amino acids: CASKDREEQPQHF. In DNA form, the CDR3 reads TGTGCCAGCAAGGACAGGGAGGAACAGCCCCAGCATTTT.

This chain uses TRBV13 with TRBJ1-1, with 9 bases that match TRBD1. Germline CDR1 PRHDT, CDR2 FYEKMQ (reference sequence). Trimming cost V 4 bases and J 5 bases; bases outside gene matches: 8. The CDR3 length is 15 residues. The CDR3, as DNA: TGTGCCAGCAGCTCGGGACAGGGTGGGCGGACTGAAGCTTTCTTT. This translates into CASSSGQGGRTEAFF.

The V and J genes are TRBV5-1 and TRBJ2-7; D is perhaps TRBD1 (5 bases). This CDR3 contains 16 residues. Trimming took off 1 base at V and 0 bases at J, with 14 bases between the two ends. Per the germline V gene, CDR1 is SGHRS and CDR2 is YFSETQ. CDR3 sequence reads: CASSLLSSDSSYEQYF. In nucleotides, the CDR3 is TGCGCCAGCAGCTTGTTAAGCTCCGACAGCTCCTACGAGCAGTACTTC.

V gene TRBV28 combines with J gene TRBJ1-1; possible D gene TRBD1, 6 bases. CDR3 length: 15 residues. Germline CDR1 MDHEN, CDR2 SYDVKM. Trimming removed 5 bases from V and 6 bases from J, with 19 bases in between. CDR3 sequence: CASSASPTGTAEAFF. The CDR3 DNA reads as TGTGCCAGCAGTGCGAGCCCCACAGGGACGGCTGAAGCTTTCTTT.

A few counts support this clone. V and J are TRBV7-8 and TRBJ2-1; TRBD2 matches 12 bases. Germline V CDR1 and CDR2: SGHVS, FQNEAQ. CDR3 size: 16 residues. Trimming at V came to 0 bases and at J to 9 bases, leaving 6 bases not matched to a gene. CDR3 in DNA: TGTGCCAGCAGCTTAGCGGGGACTAGCGGGTTGTTTGAGCAGTTCTTC. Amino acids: CASSLAGTSGLFEQFF.

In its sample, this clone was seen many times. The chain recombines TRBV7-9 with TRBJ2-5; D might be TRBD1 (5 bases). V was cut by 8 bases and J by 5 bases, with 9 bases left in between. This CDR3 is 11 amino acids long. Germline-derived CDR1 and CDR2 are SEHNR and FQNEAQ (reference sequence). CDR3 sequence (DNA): TGTGCCAGCGGGCCAGGGGAGACCCAGTACTTC. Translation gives CASGPGETQYF.

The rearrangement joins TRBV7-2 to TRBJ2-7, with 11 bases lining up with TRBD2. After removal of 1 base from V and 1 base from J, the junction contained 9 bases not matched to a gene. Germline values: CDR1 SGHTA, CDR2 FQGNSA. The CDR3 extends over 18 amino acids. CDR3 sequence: CASSLEASGRRRSYEQYF. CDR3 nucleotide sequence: TGTGCCAGCAGCTTAGAGGCTAGCGGGAGGCGACGATCCTACGAGCAGTACTTC.

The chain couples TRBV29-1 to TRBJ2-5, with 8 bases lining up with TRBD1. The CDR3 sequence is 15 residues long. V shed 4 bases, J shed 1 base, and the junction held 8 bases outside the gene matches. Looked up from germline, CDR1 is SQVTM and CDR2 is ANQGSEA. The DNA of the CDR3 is TGCAGCGTTGGAGGGGGTGGACAGGGCCAAGAGACCCAGTACTTC. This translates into CSVGGGGQGQETQYF.

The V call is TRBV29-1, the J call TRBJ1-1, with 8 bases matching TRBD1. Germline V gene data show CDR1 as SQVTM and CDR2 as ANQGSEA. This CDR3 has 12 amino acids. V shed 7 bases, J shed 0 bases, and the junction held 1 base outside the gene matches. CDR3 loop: CSGQGMNTEAFF. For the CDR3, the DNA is TGCAGCGGACAGGGGATGAACACTGAAGCTTTCTTT. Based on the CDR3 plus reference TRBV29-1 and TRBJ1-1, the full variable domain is SAVISQKPSRDICQRGTSLTIQCQVDSQVTMMFWYRQQPGQSLTLIATANQGSEATYESGFVIDKFPISRPNLTFSTLTVSNMSPEDSSIYLCSGQGMNTEAFFGQGTRLTVV.

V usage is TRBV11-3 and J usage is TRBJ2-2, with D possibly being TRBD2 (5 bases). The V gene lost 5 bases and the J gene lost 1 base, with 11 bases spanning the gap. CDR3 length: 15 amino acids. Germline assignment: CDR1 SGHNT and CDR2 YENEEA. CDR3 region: CASSPLGVNTGELFF. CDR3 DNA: TGTGCCAGCAGCCCCCTCGGGGTGAACACCGGGGAGCTGTTTTTT.

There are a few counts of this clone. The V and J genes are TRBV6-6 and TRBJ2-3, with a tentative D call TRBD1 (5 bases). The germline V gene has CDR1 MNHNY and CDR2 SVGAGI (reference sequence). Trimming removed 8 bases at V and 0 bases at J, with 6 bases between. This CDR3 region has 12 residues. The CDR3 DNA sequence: TGTGCCAGCGGGGCTAGCACAGATACGCAGTATTTT. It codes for CASGASTDTQYF.

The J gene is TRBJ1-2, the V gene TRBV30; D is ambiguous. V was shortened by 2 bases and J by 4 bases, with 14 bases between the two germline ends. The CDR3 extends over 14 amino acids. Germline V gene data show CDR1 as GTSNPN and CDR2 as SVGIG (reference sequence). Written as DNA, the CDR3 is TGTGCCTGGAGTTCGGACTTCATCAGCTATGGCTACACCTTC. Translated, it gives CAWSSDFISYGYTF.

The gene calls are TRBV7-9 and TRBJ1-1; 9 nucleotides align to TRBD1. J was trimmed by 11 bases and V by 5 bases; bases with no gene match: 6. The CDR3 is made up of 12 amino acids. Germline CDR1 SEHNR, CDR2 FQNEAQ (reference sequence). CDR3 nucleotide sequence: TGTGCCAGCAGCAACCGGGACAGGGTCGCTTTCTTT. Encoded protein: CASSNRDRVAFF.

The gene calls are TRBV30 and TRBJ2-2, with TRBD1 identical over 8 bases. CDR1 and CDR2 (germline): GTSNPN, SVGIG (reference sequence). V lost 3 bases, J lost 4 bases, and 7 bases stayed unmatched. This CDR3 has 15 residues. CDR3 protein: CAWRSRGLPTGELFF. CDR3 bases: TGTGCCTGGAGATCCAGGGGGCTCCCCACCGGGGAGCTGTTTTTT.

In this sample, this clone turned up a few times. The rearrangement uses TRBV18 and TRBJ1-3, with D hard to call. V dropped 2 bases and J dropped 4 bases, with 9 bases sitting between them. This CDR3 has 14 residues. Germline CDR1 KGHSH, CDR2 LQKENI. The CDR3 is CASSPETVGNTIYF. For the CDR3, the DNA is TGTGCCAGCTCACCAGAGACTGTGGGAAACACCATATATTTT.

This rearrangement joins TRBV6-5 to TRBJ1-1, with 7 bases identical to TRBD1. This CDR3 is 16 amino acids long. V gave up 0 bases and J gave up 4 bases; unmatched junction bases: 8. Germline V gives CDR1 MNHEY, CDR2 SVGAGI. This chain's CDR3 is CASSYSQLDRATEAFF. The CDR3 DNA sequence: TGTGCCAGCAGTTACTCCCAACTAGACAGGGCCACTGAAGCTTTCTTT.

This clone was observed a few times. CDR3: CASSPRGEYGYTF. Written as DNA, the CDR3 is TGTGCCAGCAGCCCACGCGGGGAGTATGGCTACACCTTC. The chain couples TRBV6-1 to TRBJ1-2; D is undetermined. Germline V gene lookup returns CDR1 MNHNS and CDR2 SASEGT. This CDR3 is built from 13 residues. The V end lost 6 bases, the J end lost 5 bases, and 13 bases lay between the germline ends.

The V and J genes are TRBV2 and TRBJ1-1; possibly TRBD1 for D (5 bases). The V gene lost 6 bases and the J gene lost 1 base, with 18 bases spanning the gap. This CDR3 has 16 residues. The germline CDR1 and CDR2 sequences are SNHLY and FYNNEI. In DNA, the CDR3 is TGTGCCAGCAGGCTAGGCGCAGGGATAGCGAACACTGAAGCTTTCTTT. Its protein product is CASRLGAGIANTEAFF.

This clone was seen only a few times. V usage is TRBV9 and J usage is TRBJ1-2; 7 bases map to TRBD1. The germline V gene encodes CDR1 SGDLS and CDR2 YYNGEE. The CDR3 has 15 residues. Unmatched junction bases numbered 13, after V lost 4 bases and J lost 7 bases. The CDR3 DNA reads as TGTGCCAGCAGCTCCGACAGGGTCCTCCTTCGTGGCTACACCTTC. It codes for CASSSDRVLLRGYTF.

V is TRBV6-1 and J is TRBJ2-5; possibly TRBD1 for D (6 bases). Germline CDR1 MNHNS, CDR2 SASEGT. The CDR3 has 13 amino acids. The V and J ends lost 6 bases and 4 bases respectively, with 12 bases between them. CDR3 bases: TGTGCCAGCAGCCCTCCAGGGGCAGAGACCCAGTACTTC. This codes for CASSPPGAETQYF.

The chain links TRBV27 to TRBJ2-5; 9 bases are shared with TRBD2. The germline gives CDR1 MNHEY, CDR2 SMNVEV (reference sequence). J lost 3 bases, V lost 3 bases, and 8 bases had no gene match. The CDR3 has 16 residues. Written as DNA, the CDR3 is TGTGCCAGCAGTTTGGCCGGGGCTAGCGGGAAAGAGACCCAGTACTTC. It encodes CASSLAGASGKETQYF.

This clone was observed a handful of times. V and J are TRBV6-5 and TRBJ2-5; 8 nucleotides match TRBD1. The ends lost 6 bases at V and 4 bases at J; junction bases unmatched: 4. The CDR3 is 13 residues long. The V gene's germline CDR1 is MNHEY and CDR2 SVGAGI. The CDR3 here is CASSRDRGETQYF. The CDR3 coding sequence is TGTGCCAGCAGCCGCGACAGGGGAGAGACCCAGTACTTC.

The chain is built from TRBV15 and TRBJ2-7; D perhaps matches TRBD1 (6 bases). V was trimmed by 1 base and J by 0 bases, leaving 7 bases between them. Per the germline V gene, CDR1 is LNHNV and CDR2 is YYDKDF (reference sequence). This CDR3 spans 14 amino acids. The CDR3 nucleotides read TGTGCCACCAGCAGAGGACAGGACTCCTACGAGCAGTACTTC. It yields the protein CATSRGQDSYEQYF.

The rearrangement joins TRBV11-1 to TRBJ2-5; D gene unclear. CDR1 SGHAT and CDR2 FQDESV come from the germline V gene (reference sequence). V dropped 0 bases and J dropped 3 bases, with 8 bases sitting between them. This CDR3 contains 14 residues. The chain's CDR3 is CASSLARNEETQYF. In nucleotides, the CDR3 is TGTGCCAGCAGCTTAGCGCGAAACGAAGAGACCCAGTACTTC.